This T cell receptor (beta chain) was sequenced during a study of T cells in Graves' hyperthyroidism and ophthalmopathy. Study results and caveats: Within blood appeared most thyroid clonotypes that had expanded above 0.001.

Researchers defined stable Graves' hyperthyroidism as no ophthalmopathy progression within 18 months. Disease duration under 2 months; hyperthyroidism patients were aged 18 to 65. Source material for PBMCs was over 8 ml fresh peripheral blood. Amplification targeted TCR beta CDR3 regions from RNA transcripts. Carried out on the TCR CDR3, a first-round RT-PCR used the HTBI primer set. From the multiplex PCR reads, TCRdb called clonotypes with MiXCR, one entry per CDR3 protein. The sample lists roughly 720,000 distinct CDR3 sequences; roughly 17% were seen once. After removal of 0 bases from V and 9 bases from J, the junction contained 11 bases not matched to a gene. The CDR3 has 16 amino acids. Germline lookup yields CDR1 LNHDA and CDR2 SQIVND (reference sequence). A few counts support this clonotype. No antigen is known for it.

The sample comprised blood. The chain employs TRBV19 and TRBJ1-5; TRBD1 agrees at 7 bases. The clonotype originates from a man in his fifties with Graves' hyperthyroidism. Here the CDR3 DNA reads TGTGCCAGTAGTATAGATCTACCGGGACAGCCGTGGCCCCAGCATTTT. As protein: CASSIDLPGQPWPQHF.